The 16 T cell receptor beta chains below come from one sample, sequenced in a study of blood T cell repertoires in COVID-19. The table came from immunoSEQ multiplex PCR; TCRdb's copy has only in-frame clones and leaves some out. Counted here are about 110,000 clones, 70% to 85% occurring once; the ten biggest clones make up about 20%. Sequencing was done on a sample of peripheral blood. The receptor source for this set is a man in his 70s with active or convalescent COVID-19.

V usage is TRBV15 and J usage is TRBJ1-2; a weak D match, TRBD1 (5 bases). Trimming shortened V by 3 bases and J by 4 bases, and 15 bases separated the two germline ends. The CDR3 spans 15 residues. Germline V gene sequence: CDR1 LNHNV, CDR2 YYDKDF (reference sequence). The CDR3 nucleotides read TGTGCCACCAGCAGTTCCCTGCAGGGCGCCTATGGCTACACCTTC. It is translated as CATSSSLQGAYGYTF.

V gene TRBV6-5 combines with J gene TRBJ1-1; D is undetermined. Trimming shortened V by 6 bases and J by 2 bases, and 16 bases separated the two germline ends. Germline V gives CDR1 MNHEY, CDR2 SVGAGI. This CDR3 has 15 residues. The CDR3 region is CASRNKLGRNTEAFF. The CDR3 DNA follows: TGTGCCAGCAGAAACAAACTGGGCAGAAACACTGAAGCTTTCTTT.

The J gene is TRBJ1-5, the V gene TRBV6-5; D might be TRBD1 (5 bases). Trimming left V 2 bases short and J 9 bases short, with 8 bases between. Per germline, CDR1 MNHEY and CDR2 SVGAGI. This CDR3 comprises 12 residues. This CDR3 is CASSYGAGPQHF. Written as DNA, the CDR3 is TGTGCCAGCAGTTACGGGGCAGGGCCCCAGCATTTT.

This clone was counted only a few times. CDR3 residues: CASRGGETQYF. DNA of the CDR3: TGTGCCAGTCGGGGGGGGGAGACCCAGTACTTC. This rearrangement joins TRBV12-3 or TRBV12-4 to TRBJ2-5; TRBD2 agrees at 8 bases. The CDR3 contains 11 residues. J lost 5 bases, V lost 9 bases, and 2 bases had no gene match.

The chain joins TRBV2 to TRBJ2-5; 7 nucleotides agree with TRBD2. The germline V gene encodes CDR1 SNHLY and CDR2 FYNNEI. Losses at the gene ends were 1 base for V and 3 bases for J; bases not matched to a gene: 8. This CDR3 comprises 16 residues. The CDR3 bases are TGTGCCAGCAGTGAAGGCGGGAGCCTTAATAAAGAGACCCAGTACTTC. Its translation is CASSEGGSLNKETQYF.

This clone occurred a few times. V and J are TRBV30 and TRBJ1-5; tentatively, D is TRBD1 (5 bases). This CDR3 comprises 16 residues. V was shortened by 3 bases and J by 1 base, with 16 bases between the two germline ends. Germline assignment: CDR1 GTSNPN and CDR2 SVGIG (reference sequence). The CDR3 DNA is TGTGCCTGGAGCCCTAACAGGAGGGGAAGCAATCAGCCCCAGCATTTT. Amino acid sequence: CAWSPNRRGSNQPQHF.

J is TRBJ1-2 and V is TRBV18; no clear D. The CDR3 extends over 14 amino acids. Germline V gene data show CDR1 as KGHSH and CDR2 as LQKENI. V was cut by 0 bases and J by 6 bases, with 11 bases left in between. The CDR3 here is CASSPPEVTDGYTF. CDR3 bases: TGTGCCAGCTCACCACCCGAGGTCACCGATGGCTACACCTTC.

Note on this clone: Its ends do not fully match the called genes, so a read error is possible. The V and J genes are TRBV25-1 and TRBJ1-4; tentatively, D is TRBD1 (6 bases). The CDR3 extends over 12 amino acids. Germline V gives CDR1 MGHDK, CDR2 SYGVNS. In DNA, the CDR3 is TGTGCCAGCGGGACAACGAATGAAAAACTGTTTTTT. This sequence encodes CASGTTNEKLFF.

V gene TRBV19 combines with J gene TRBJ1-1; the D is unclear. V shed 6 bases and J shed 4 bases, with 18 bases lying between them. Germline lookup yields CDR1 LNHDA and CDR2 SQIVND (reference sequence). The CDR3 consists of 15 residues. This chain's CDR3 is CASRHPLAGSTEAFF. DNA for the CDR3: TGTGCCAGTAGACACCCCCTAGCGGGGTCCACTGAAGCTTTCTTT.

As DNA, the CDR3 is TGTGCCAGCATTGGGCTCTCTGGAAACACCATATATTTT. This encodes CASIGLSGNTIYF. V usage is TRBV6-5 and J usage is TRBJ1-3; D is unresolved. The V gene lost 7 bases and the J gene lost 0 bases, with 7 bases spanning the gap. Germline CDR1 is MNHEY and CDR2 is SVGAGI. CDR3 length: 13 amino acids.

V and J are TRBV9 and TRBJ2-6, with D perhaps TRBD1 (7 bases). This CDR3 has 17 amino acids. V lost 2 bases and J lost 0, with 12 bases in between. Germline lookup yields CDR1 SGDLS and CDR2 YYNGEE. DNA for the CDR3: TGTGCCAGCAGCGTCAACAGGGGACTCTCTGGGGCCAACGTCCTGACTTTC. It is translated as CASSVNRGLSGANVLTF.

This rearrangement joins TRBV28 to TRBJ2-5, with D possibly TRBD1 on 6 matching bases. Per the germline V gene, CDR1 is MDHEN and CDR2 is SYDVKM. The CDR3 has 17 amino acids. The V end lost 3 bases, the J end lost 5 bases, and 22 bases lay between the germline ends. This CDR3 reads CASSLVGRGRPGETQYF. CDR3 nucleotide sequence: TGTGCCAGCAGTTTGGTGGGCAGGGGACGCCCTGGGGAGACCCAGTACTTC. Full variable domain (rest looked up from reference TRBV28 and TRBJ2-5): DVKVTQSSRYLVKRTGEKVFLECVQDMDHENMFWYRQDPGLGLRLIYFSYDVKMKEKGDIPEGYSVSREKKERFSLILESASTNQTSMYLCASSLVGRGRPGETQYFGPGTRLLVL.

The chain joins TRBV10-2 to TRBJ1-1; 7 nucleotides match TRBD1. The CDR3 has 14 amino acids. The junction had 5 bases not matched to a gene; V was cut back by 6 bases and J by 1 base. Germline lookup yields CDR1 WSHSY and CDR2 SAAADI. The CDR3 is CASRSGTENTEAFF. The CDR3 DNA sequence: TGCGCCAGCAGATCCGGGACAGAGAACACTGAAGCTTTCTTT.

This clone was counted a single time. This chain uses TRBV7-3 with TRBJ2-1; 8 positions match TRBD2. Germline CDR1 is SGHTA and CDR2 is FQGTGA. J was trimmed by 7 bases and V by 1 base; bases with no gene match: 9. The CDR3 consists of 16 residues. The CDR3: CASSLKSGRLKNEQFF. CDR3 in DNA: TGTGCCAGCAGCTTAAAAAGCGGGAGACTGAAAAATGAGCAGTTCTTC.

This clone was counted between two and nine times. DNA for the CDR3: TGTGCCGGGAATTCAGGGAGGGTCACTGAAGCTTTCTTT. Translated: CAGNSGRVTEAFF. V gene TRBV2 combines with J gene TRBJ1-1, with D perhaps TRBD1 (5 bases). V was trimmed by 11 bases and J by 4 bases, leaving 17 bases between them. Germline V lookup: CDR1 SNHLY, CDR2 FYNNEI. The CDR3 extends over 13 amino acids.

This clone was recorded a few times. The chain links TRBV28 to TRBJ2-7; 14 bases map to TRBD2. V gave up 7 bases and J gave up 4 bases; unmatched junction bases: 6. This CDR3 comprises 15 residues. The germline gives CDR1 MDHEN, CDR2 SYDVKM. The CDR3 DNA sequence: TGTGCCAGCAACCCGGGACTAGCGGGAGTTTACGAGCAGTACTTC. Encoded protein: CASNPGLAGVYEQYF.